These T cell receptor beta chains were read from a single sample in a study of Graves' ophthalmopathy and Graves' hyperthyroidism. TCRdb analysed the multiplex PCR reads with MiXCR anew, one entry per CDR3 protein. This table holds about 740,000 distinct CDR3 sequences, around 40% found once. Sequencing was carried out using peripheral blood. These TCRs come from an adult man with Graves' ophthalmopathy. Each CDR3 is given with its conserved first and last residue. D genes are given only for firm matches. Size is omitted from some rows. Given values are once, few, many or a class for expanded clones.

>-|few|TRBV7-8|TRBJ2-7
CASSLPRQGPLYEQYF
TGTGCCAGCAGCTTACCTCGGCAGGGGCCCCTCTACGAGCAGTACTTC
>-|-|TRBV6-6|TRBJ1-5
CASSLEGYGQPQHF
TGTGCCAGCAGTTTAGAGGGGTACGGTCAGCCCCAGCATTTT
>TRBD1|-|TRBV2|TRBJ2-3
CASRTGSSTDTQYF
TGTGCCAGTCGGACAGGGTCTAGCACAGATACGCAGTATTTT
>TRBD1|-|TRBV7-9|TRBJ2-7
CASSDRGATYEQHF
TGTGCCAGCAGTGACAGGGGAGCAACCTACGAGCAGCACTTC
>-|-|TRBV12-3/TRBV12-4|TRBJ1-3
CASLGWGPSSPGNTTYF
TGTGCCAGTCTAGGCTGGGGCCCTTCTAGCCCTGGAAACACCACATATTTT
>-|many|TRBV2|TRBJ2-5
CASKRRFETQYF
TGTGCCAGCAAACGCAGATTTGAGACCCAGTACTTC
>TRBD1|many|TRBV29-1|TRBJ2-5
CSAHTGGETQYF
TGCAGCGCCCACACAGGGGGTGAGACCCAGTACTTC
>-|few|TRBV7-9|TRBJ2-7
CASSGGGGYEQYF
TGTGCCAGCAGCGGAGGGGGGGGCTACGAGCAGTACTTC
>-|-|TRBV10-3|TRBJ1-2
CASSETGAGELDYGYTF
TGTGCCAGCAGTGAAACTGGGGCAGGGGAATTAGACTATGGCTACACCTTC
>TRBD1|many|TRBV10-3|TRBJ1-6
CAISESAGTGDSPLHF
TGTGCCATCAGTGAGTCCGCTGGGACAGGGGACTCACCCCTCCACTTT
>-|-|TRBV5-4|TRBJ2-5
CASSQTSEETQYF
TGTGCCAGCAGCCAGACTAGTGAAGAGACCCAGTACTTC
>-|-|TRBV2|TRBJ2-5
CATKSIGGIQETQYF
TGTGCCACCAAAAGCATCGGCGGGATCCAAGAGACCCAGTACTTC
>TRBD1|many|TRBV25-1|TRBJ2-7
CASSAWDRGSEQYF
TGTGCCAGCAGCGCATGGGACAGGGGTTCCGAGCAGTACTTC
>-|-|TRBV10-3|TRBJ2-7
CAQDARAGLYEQYF
TGTGCTCAAGACGCGCGGGCTGGTCTATACGAGCAGTACTTC
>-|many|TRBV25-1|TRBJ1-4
CASSEWGQTTNEKLFF
TGTGCCAGCAGTGAATGGGGACAAACAACTAATGAAAAACTGTTTTTT
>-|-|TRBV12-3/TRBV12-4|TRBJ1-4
CASSQDSSGIGKLFF
TGTGCCAGCAGCCAAGATTCTTCGGGGATAGGGAAACTGTTTTTT
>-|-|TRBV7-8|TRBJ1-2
CASSLDRQGNYGYTF
TGTGCCAGCAGCTTAGACAGGCAGGGAAACTATGGCTACACCTTC
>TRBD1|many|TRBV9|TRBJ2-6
CASSPTLQGATGANVLTF
TGTGCCAGCAGCCCGACGCTACAGGGGGCGACTGGGGCCAACGTCCTGACTTTC
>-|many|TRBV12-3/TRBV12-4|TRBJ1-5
CASSTGDGSNQPQHF
TGTGCCAGCAGTACGGGGGACGGGAGCAATCAGCCCCAGCATTTT
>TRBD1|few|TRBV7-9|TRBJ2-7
CASSTRQGAAYEQYF
TGTGCCAGTAGCACTCGACAGGGGGCAGCCTACGAGCAGTACTTC
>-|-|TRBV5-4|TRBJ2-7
CASSTGYAYEQYF
TGTGCCAGTTCGACAGGCTATGCCTACGAGCAGTACTTC
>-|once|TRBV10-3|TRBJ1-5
CASRLEGSEGPQHF
TGTGCCAGCAGACTAGAGGGGTCCGAGGGGCCCCAGCATTTT
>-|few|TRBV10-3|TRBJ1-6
CASSYSTTSPLHF
TGTGCCAGCAGTTACTCGACAACCTCACCCCTCCACTTT
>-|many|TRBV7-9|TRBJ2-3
CASSLYGDTQYF
TGTGCCAGCAGCTTATACGGAGATACGCAGTATTTT
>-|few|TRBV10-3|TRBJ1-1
CAISTGNTEAFF
TGTGCCATTAGTACAGGGAACACTGAAGCTTTCTTT
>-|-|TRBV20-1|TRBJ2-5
CSASRGGTYQETQYF
TGCAGTGCTAGTCGTGGGGGGACTTACCAAGAGACCCAGTACTTC
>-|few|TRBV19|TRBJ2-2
CASSMVTKDLTTGELFF
TGTGCCAGTAGTATGGTTACGAAGGACCTTACCACCGGGGAGCTGTTTTTT
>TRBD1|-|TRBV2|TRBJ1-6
CASSPGQGTDNSSLHF
TGTGCCAGCAGCCCGGGACAGGGGACAGATAATTCATCCCTCCATTTT
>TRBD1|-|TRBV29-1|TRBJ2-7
CSVPGQGPAYEQYF
TGCAGCGTTCCCGGACAGGGGCCGGCCTACGAGCAGTACTTC
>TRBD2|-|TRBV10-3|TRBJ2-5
CATGGGNQETQYF
TGTGCCACCGGCGGGGGTAACCAAGAGACCCAGTACTTC
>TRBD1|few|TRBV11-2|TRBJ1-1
CASSHKQGAWAFF
TGCGCCAGCAGCCATAAGCAGGGGGCTTGGGCTTTCTTT
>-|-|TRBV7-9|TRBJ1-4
CASSQTLPSGFNEKLFF
TGTGCCAGCAGCCAAACTCTTCCGTCCGGGTTTAATGAAAAACTGTTTTTT
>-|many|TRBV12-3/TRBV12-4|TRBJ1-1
CASSRTVTEAFF
TGTGCCAGCAGTCGGACAGTGACTGAAGCTTTCTTT
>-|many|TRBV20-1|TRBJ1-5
CSAIDGVAQPQHF
TGCAGTGCGATAGATGGCGTTGCTCAGCCCCAGCATTTT
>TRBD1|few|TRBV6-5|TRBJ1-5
CASSEVGGSRQPQHF
TGTGCCAGCAGTGAAGTAGGGGGCTCGCGTCAGCCCCAGCATTTT
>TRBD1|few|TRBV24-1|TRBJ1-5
CATSATGTGDGPQHF
TGTGCCACCAGCGCCACCGGGACAGGTGATGGGCCCCAGCATTTT
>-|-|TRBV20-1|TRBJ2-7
CSAPGLRTYEQYF
TGCAGTGCACCGGGACTTAGGACCTACGAGCAGTACTTC
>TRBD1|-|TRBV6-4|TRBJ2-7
CASSGGQGIYEQYF
TGTGCCAGCAGTGGGGGACAGGGGATCTACGAGCAGTACTTC